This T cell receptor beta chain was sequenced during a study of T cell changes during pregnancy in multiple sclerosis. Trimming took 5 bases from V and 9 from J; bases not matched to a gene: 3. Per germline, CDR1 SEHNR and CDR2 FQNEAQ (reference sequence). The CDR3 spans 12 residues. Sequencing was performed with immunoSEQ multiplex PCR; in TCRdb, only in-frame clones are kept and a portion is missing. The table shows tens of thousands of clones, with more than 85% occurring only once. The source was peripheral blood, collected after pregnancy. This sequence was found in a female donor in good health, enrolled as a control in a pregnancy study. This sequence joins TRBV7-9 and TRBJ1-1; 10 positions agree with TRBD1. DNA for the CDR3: TGTGCCAGCAGCGGGACAGGGGTAAAAGCTTTCTTT. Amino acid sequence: CASSGTGVKAFF.